Listed below are T cell receptor beta chains from one sample, sequenced in a study of T cells expressing NK-cell markers. Using the 5' RACE reads, TCRdb records one entry per CDR3 protein without DNA. Its clone listing holds approximately 150,000 distinct CDR3 sequences. The sequenced sample consisted of blood T cells: a sorted CD56 or NKG2C T cell subset, CD4+ or CD8+ T cells, or bulk PBMC T cells (not recorded which). These receptors were obtained from a young man in good health. CDR3s include the opening cysteine and the closing phenylalanine or tryptophan.

v_call: TRBV2
j_call: TRBJ1-2
cdr3_aa: CASKGPGFGTGYTF

v_call: TRBV7-9
j_call: TRBJ2-3
cdr3_aa: CASSFGGSGRTDTQYF

v_call: TRBV15
j_call: TRBJ2-3
cdr3_aa: CATSRDDLGLARTDTQYF

v_call: TRBV5-1
j_call: TRBJ1-5
cdr3_aa: CASIHFGGNQPQHF

v_call: TRBV2
j_call: TRBJ2-1
cdr3_aa: CASTLGGGSYNEQFF

v_call: TRBV11-2
j_call: TRBJ1-4
cdr3_aa: CASSSGRGRTNEKLFF

v_call: TRBV18
j_call: TRBJ2-6
cdr3_aa: CASSPPVAGANVLTF

v_call: TRBV20-1
j_call: TRBJ1-5
cdr3_aa: CSATKDSLWDQPQHF

v_call: TRBV7-6
j_call: TRBJ2-3
cdr3_aa: CASSSEGTDTQYF

v_call: TRBV6-2/TRBV6-3
j_call: TRBJ2-7
cdr3_aa: CASSLHPRDSGSYEQYF

v_call: TRBV13
j_call: TRBJ2-3
cdr3_aa: CASSETTAGGPADTQYF

v_call: TRBV7-8
j_call: TRBJ2-7
cdr3_aa: CASSLSGSGGFYEQYF

v_call: TRBV19
j_call: TRBJ2-3
cdr3_aa: CASTTSGTSTDTQYF

v_call: TRBV30
j_call: TRBJ2-7
cdr3_aa: CAWSFPGQGAWEQYF

v_call: TRBV29-1
j_call: TRBJ2-7
cdr3_aa: CSVGLPGLYEQYF

v_call: TRBV24-1
j_call: TRBJ2-2
cdr3_aa: CATSLLYTGELFF

v_call: TRBV7-9
j_call: TRBJ2-1
cdr3_aa: CASSRLAGYNEQFF

v_call: TRBV29-1
j_call: TRBJ2-3
cdr3_aa: CSTSRGGAYLDTQYF

v_call: TRBV6-2/TRBV6-3
j_call: TRBJ2-7
cdr3_aa: CASSPGGPVKEYF

v_call: TRBV9
j_call: TRBJ2-1
cdr3_aa: CASSVGREQFF

v_call: TRBV27
j_call: TRBJ2-2
cdr3_aa: CASRPAGGPGELFF

v_call: TRBV11-2
j_call: TRBJ2-7
cdr3_aa: CASSFLKFEQYF

v_call: TRBV19
j_call: TRBJ2-7
cdr3_aa: CASSPGLAAYEQYF

v_call: TRBV7-7
j_call: TRBJ2-2
cdr3_aa: CASTMGGHGRPGELFF